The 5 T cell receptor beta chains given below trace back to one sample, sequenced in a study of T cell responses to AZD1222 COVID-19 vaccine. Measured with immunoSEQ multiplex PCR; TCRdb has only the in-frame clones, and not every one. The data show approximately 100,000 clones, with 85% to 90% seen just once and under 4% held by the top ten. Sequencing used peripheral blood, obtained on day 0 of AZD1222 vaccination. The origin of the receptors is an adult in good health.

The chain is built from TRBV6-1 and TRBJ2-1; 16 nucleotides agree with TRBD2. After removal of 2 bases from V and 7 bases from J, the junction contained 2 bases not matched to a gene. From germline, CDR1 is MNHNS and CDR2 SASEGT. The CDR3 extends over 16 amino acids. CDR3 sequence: CASSEPGLAGGNEQFF. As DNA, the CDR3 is TGTGCCAGCAGTGAACCGGGACTAGCGGGGGGGAATGAGCAGTTCTTC.

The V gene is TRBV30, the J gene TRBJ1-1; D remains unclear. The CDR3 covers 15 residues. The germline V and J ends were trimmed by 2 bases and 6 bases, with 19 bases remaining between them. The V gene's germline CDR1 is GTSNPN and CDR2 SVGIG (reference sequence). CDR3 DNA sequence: TGTGCCTGGAGTAGGCAGGTATTTTCTGTTTCTGAAGCTTTCTTT. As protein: CAWSRQVFSVSEAFF.

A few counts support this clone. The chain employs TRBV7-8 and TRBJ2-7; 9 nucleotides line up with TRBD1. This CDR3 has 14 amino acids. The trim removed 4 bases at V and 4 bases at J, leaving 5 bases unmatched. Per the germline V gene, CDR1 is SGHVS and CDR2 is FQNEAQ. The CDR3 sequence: CASSYGTGLYEQYF. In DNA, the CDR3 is TGTGCCAGCAGCTATGGGACAGGGCTTTACGAGCAGTACTTC. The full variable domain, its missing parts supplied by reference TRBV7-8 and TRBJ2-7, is GAGVSQSPRYKVAKRGQDVALRCDPISGHVSLFWYQQALGQGPEFLTYFQNEAQLDKSGLPSDRFFAERPEGSVSTLKIQRTQQEDSAVYLCASSYGTGLYEQYFGPGTRLTVT.

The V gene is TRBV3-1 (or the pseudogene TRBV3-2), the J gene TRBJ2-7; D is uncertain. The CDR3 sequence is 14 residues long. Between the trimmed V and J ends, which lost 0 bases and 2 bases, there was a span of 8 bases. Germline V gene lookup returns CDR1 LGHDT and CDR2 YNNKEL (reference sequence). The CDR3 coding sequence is TGTGCCAGCAGCCAAGAATATAATCCCTACGAGCAGTACTTC. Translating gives CASSQEYNPYEQYF.

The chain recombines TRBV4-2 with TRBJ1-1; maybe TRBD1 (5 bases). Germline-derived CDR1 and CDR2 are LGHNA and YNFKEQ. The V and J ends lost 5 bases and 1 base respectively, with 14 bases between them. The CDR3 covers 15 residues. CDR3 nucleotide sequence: TGTGCCAGCAGCGAAGCGGGACGGCGGAACACTGAAGCTTTCTTT. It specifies CASSEAGRRNTEAFF.